This T cell receptor (beta chain) was recorded in a study of siplizumab effects on memory and regulatory T cells. Roughly 100,000 TCR templates were assayed per sample. The protocol was immunoSEQ multiplex PCR, while the TCRdb copy is restricted to in-frame clones and leaves out a portion. In the table there are 100,000 to 120,000 clones, about nine tenths of which are singletons. Germline loops: CDR1 KGHSH, CDR2 LQKENI. V shed 2 bases and J 7 bases; nucleotides not matched to a gene: 8. The CDR3 contains 16 residues. This clonotype originated in a human donor in good health. The genes are TRBV18 and TRBJ1-4; TRBD1 matches at 9 bases. Material for sequencing was CD4+ T cells sorted from blood. The CDR3 DNA sequence: TGTGCCAGCTCACCAATTCCGGGACAGGGTAGTGAAAAACTGTTTTTT. It encodes CASSPIPGQGSEKLFF.